This TCR beta chain was documented in a study of T cells in Graves' hyperthyroidism and ophthalmopathy. Study-level points and caveats: Most thyroid clonotypes expanded above 0.001 appeared in blood too. Researchers report that a 13 V-J model separated ophthalmopathy from stable hyperthyroidism.

Germline CDR1 and CDR2: SNHLY and FYNNEI. The CDR3 runs to 14 residues. The germline V and J ends were trimmed by 6 bases and 1 base, with 12 bases remaining between them. Patients with uncontrolled infections, other autoimmune diseases, pregnancy or lactation were excluded. TCR beta CDR3 sequences were amplified from RNA transcripts. First-round RT-PCR of the TCR CDR3 relied on the HTBI primer set. A single record per CDR3 protein comes from TCRdb applying MiXCR to the multiplex PCR reads. The sample contains over 700,000 distinct CDR3 sequences, 18% of which appear only once. This clonotype was counted at least ten times. Its antigen remains unidentified.

Sequencing was done on a sample of blood. This TCR came from a woman aged 45-65 years with Graves' hyperthyroidism that later progressed to Graves' ophthalmopathy. The gene calls are TRBV2 and TRBJ1-1; D is perhaps TRBD1 (5 bases). DNA for the CDR3: TGTGCCAGCAGGCCAGACAGATGGAACACTGAAGCTTTCTTT. It translates to CASRPDRWNTEAFF.